These 28 T cell receptor beta chains were sequenced from one sample in a study of response to subunit inactivated influenza vaccine. TCRdb re-called the RT-PCR reads with MiXCR, one entry per CDR3 protein. Of around 150,000 distinct CDR3 sequences in the sample, around 9.9% were seen once. The sequenced sample was non-naive T cells sorted from PBMCs, obtained 45 days after vaccination. These receptors were taken from a man aged 50-59 years who received an inactivated influenza vaccine.

The chain combines TRBV5-4 with TRBJ2-1, with a possible D match to TRBD1 (6 bases). V lost 9 bases to trimming and J lost 10 bases, with 14 bases between them. The CDR3 is 11 amino acids. CDR1 is SGHNT, CDR2 YYREEE, per germline (reference sequence). CDR3 in amino acids: CATRTVGEQFF. CDR3 nucleotide sequence: TGTGCCACCAGGACAGTTGGGGAGCAGTTCTTC.

In the case of this clonotype: At one boundary the junction diverges from the germline segment, which might be a read error. The chain combines TRBV20-1 with TRBJ2-3; 7 positions agree with TRBD2. Germline values: CDR1 DFQATT, CDR2 SNEGSKA (reference sequence). The CDR3 is made up of 16 amino acids. In DNA, the CDR3 is TGCAGTGGTAGAGACCGGACTAGTTCCTCTTTACATACGCAGTATTTT. This encodes CSGRDRTSSSLHTQYF.

Worth noting for this clonotype: A read error is possible here, since a much larger clone lies one base away. The chain employs TRBV28 and TRBJ2-3; D is ambiguous. V dropped 2 bases and J dropped 0 bases, with 9 bases sitting between them. This CDR3 contains 15 residues. Germline CDR1 reads MDHEN; CDR2 reads SYDVKM. The CDR3 spells CASSLTLDSTDTQYF. The CDR3, as DNA: TGTGCCAGCAGTTTAACGCTCGATAGCACAGATACGCAGTATTTT.

A few counts support this clonotype. The gene calls are TRBV11-2 and TRBJ2-1; maybe TRBD1 (5 bases). The ends were cut back, 7 bases at V and 8 bases at J, with 27 bases in the middle. CDR1 and CDR2 (germline): SGHAT, FQNNGV. The CDR3 covers 17 residues. The CDR3 region is CASTYPLVGLRLDEQFF. CDR3 coding DNA: TGTGCCAGCACCTATCCCCTGGTGGGGCTTAGGCTTGATGAGCAGTTCTTC.

This chain joins TRBV6-5 and TRBJ2-3; weak D call: TRBD1 (5 bases). V shed 0 bases and J shed 10 bases, with 20 bases lying between them. Germline values: CDR1 MNHEY, CDR2 SVGAGI. The CDR3 loop spans 16 amino acids. CDR3 amino acids: CASSYSIMDMNPAQYF. The CDR3 DNA sequence: TGTGCCAGCAGTTACTCGATCATGGACATGAACCCGGCGCAGTATTTT.

V is TRBV9 and J is TRBJ1-2, with 7 bases lining up with TRBD1. Trimming at V came to 0 bases and at J to 4 bases, leaving 3 bases not matched to a gene. Looked up from germline, CDR1 is SGDLS and CDR2 is YYNGEE. The CDR3 extends over 14 amino acids. The CDR3 loop is CASSVDQGGYGYTF. The CDR3 DNA reads TGTGCCAGCAGCGTAGACCAGGGGGGCTATGGCTACACCTTC.

A few counts support this clonotype. The gene calls are TRBV18 and TRBJ1-1; 7 bases align to TRBD1. In germline, CDR1 is KGHSH, CDR2 LQKENI. The CDR3 spans 13 residues. With 1 base clipped from V and 6 bases from J, the junction kept 2 bases outside the gene matches. CDR3 amino acids: CASSPLGQAEAFF. CDR3 DNA: TGTGCCAGCTCACCACTTGGACAGGCTGAAGCTTTCTTT.

The chain uses TRBV10-2 and TRBJ1-1; 8 nucleotides line up with TRBD1. The CDR3 runs 17 residues. CDR1 and CDR2 from the germline V gene are WSHSY and SAAADI. J was trimmed by 0 bases and V by 6 bases; bases with no gene match: 12. The CDR3 protein is CASSFSRGLGLNTEAFF. The CDR3 DNA is TGCGCCAGCAGCTTTTCCAGGGGGCTGGGTTTGAACACTGAAGCTTTCTTT.

The genes are TRBV19 and TRBJ2-3, with 8 bases aligning to TRBD1. Germline CDR1 reads LNHDA; CDR2 reads SQIVND (reference sequence). This CDR3 is built from 14 residues. V was pared by 5 bases and J by 4 bases, with 5 bases of the junction left unmatched. The CDR3 sequence is CASSDGQGADTQYF. In nucleotides, the CDR3 is TGTGCCAGTAGTGACGGACAGGGTGCAGATACGCAGTATTTT.

The chain uses TRBV4-2 and TRBJ2-1; TRBD2 agrees at 11 bases. V shed 3 bases and J 7 bases; nucleotides not matched to a gene: 5. The germline CDR1 and CDR2 sequences are LGHNA and YNFKEQ. The CDR3 length is 15 residues. The CDR3 coding sequence is TGTGCCAGCAGCCACTTAGCGGGAGGGGTAAATGAGCAGTTCTTC. Protein: CASSHLAGGVNEQFF.

The CDR3, as DNA: TGTGCCAGCAGCCCACCCCCGTGGCAGGATGCTAACTATGGCTACACCTTC. Amino acid sequence: CASSPPPWQDANYGYTF. J is TRBJ1-2 and V is TRBV7-6, with unresolved D. The CDR3 spans 17 residues. Trimming cost V 5 bases and J 0 bases, with 19 bases left between them. From germline, CDR1 is SGHVS and CDR2 FNYEAQ. Full variable domain (outside the CDR3, taken from reference TRBV7-6 and TRBJ1-2): GAGVSQSPRYKVTKRGQDVALRCDPISGHVSLYWYRQALGQGPEFLTYFNYEAQQDKSGLPNDRFSAERPEGSISTLTIQRTEQRDSAMYRCASSPPPWQDANYGYTFGSGTRLTVV.

This clonotype was seen at least ten times. The rearrangement uses TRBV20-1 and TRBJ1-2; D gene ambiguous. V was shortened by 3 bases and J by 8 bases, with 7 bases between the two germline ends. CDR1 and CDR2 from the germline V gene are DFQATT and SNEGSKA (reference sequence). The CDR3 is 10 residues long. The CDR3 loop is CSASTSGYTF. The CDR3 region has the DNA TGCAGTGCTAGTACTTCCGGCTACACCTTC.

At least ten counts were recorded for this clonotype. The chain joins TRBV20-1 to TRBJ1-6, with TRBD1 identical over 7 bases. The CDR3 length is 11 residues. J gave up 18 bases and V 5 bases, and 10 bases lay outside the gene matches. Germline CDR1 reads DFQATT; CDR2 reads SNEGSKA (reference sequence). This CDR3 is CSARWDSKHHF. CDR3 nucleotides: TGCAGTGCTCGCTGGGACAGTAAACACCACTTT.

This clonotype has only a few counts. This chain links TRBV6-1 with TRBJ1-2, with D unclear. This CDR3 has 13 residues. V was clipped by 2 bases and J by 6 bases, with 10 bases between them. The germline CDR1 and CDR2 sequences are MNHNS and SASEGT. CDR3 nucleotides: TGTGCCAGCAGTGAAACCACCACTAATGGCTACACCTTC. This translates into CASSETTTNGYTF.

The J gene is TRBJ2-7, the V gene TRBV7-9, with D unclear. CDR3 length: 12 residues. Germline lookup yields CDR1 SEHNR and CDR2 FQNEAQ (reference sequence). V was clipped by 5 bases and J by 4 bases, with 9 bases between them. The CDR3 here is CASSPAAYEQYF. The CDR3 DNA is TGTGCCAGCAGCCCCGCGGCATACGAGCAGTACTTC.

This clonotype was recorded many times. The genes are TRBV28 and TRBJ1-1, with D possibly being TRBD1 (6 bases). Trimming pared 2 bases from V and 4 bases from J, leaving 11 bases between. Germline V gene data show CDR1 as MDHEN and CDR2 as SYDVKM. This CDR3 contains 14 residues. The chain's CDR3 is CASSLGGAGTEAFF. In DNA, the CDR3 is TGTGCCAGCAGTTTAGGGGGGGCGGGCACTGAAGCTTTCTTT.

This clonotype has a count of ten or more. The chain employs TRBV7-9 and TRBJ2-1; perhaps TRBD2 as D (5 bases). Germline V gives CDR1 SEHNR, CDR2 FQNEAQ (reference sequence). The ends were cut back, 2 bases at V and 8 bases at J, with 7 bases in the middle. This CDR3 is 12 amino acids long. The CDR3 nucleotides read TGTGCCAGCAGCTTATTTAGCGATGAGCAGTTCTTC. Its protein is CASSLFSDEQFF.

Ten or more counts support this clonotype. This chain uses TRBV7-9 with TRBJ2-7; D possibly matches TRBD1 or TRBD2 (5 bases each). The CDR3 is 14 amino acids. Germline CDR1 is SEHNR and CDR2 is FQNEAQ (reference sequence). Trimming removed 6 bases at V and 2 bases at J, with 14 bases between. The CDR3 DNA is TGTGCCAGCAGAAACAGTGAGGGGACCTACGAGCAGTACTTC. Translating gives CASRNSEGTYEQYF.

Only a few counts were recorded for this clonotype. The chain employs TRBV28 and TRBJ2-3, with a weak D call TRBD2 (5 bases). CDR3 size: 16 residues. Germline loops: CDR1 MDHEN, CDR2 SYDVKM. The V gene lost 2 bases and the J gene lost 0 bases, with 12 bases spanning the gap. CDR3 DNA sequence: TGTGCCAGCAGTTTAATCGGGCAGCGGAGCACAGATACGCAGTATTTT. Translated: CASSLIGQRSTDTQYF.

This clonotype was picked up many times. The rearrangement joins TRBV4-3 to TRBJ1-4, with no clear D. This CDR3 is built from 14 residues. The germline gives CDR1 LGHNA, CDR2 YSLEER. V lost 5 bases to trimming and J lost 0 bases, with 7 bases between them. The CDR3 sequence is CASSASATNEKLFF. The CDR3 DNA reads as TGCGCCAGCAGCGCCTCTGCAACTAATGAAAAACTGTTTTTT.

In its sample, this clonotype was seen a few times. This chain links TRBV7-2 with TRBJ2-7; 9 bases align to TRBD2. The CDR3 runs to 14 residues. CDR1 is SGHTA, CDR2 FQGNSA, per germline. V dropped 5 bases and J dropped 3; count of bases not matched to a gene: 5. This CDR3 is CASSATSGLYEQYF. The DNA of the CDR3 is TGTGCCAGCAGCGCGACTAGCGGCCTCTACGAGCAGTACTTC.

The CDR3 DNA sequence: TGTGCCAGCAGTACCCCAAGGGGGACGGAAGGGGCCAACGTCCTGACTTTC. This codes for CASSTPRGTEGANVLTF. The rearrangement links TRBV6-1 to TRBJ2-6; D is perhaps TRBD1 (6 bases). This CDR3 comprises 17 residues. Trimming left V 5 bases short and J 4 bases short, with 18 bases between. From germline, CDR1 is MNHNS and CDR2 SASEGT.

The V and J genes are TRBV5-1 and TRBJ2-2; tentatively, D is TRBD2 (6 bases). V lost 0 bases and J lost 7, with 25 bases in between. The CDR3 loop spans 19 amino acids. Per the germline V gene, CDR1 is SGHRS and CDR2 is YFSETQ. CDR3 residues: CASSLEVEIGQGLGGELFF. DNA for the CDR3: TGCGCCAGCAGCTTGGAGGTCGAAATTGGTCAGGGACTGGGCGGGGAGCTGTTTTTT.

The rearrangement joins TRBV10-2 to TRBJ1-5; 8 bases match TRBD1. The CDR3 totals 14 residues. Germline V gene sequence: CDR1 WSHSY, CDR2 SAAADI. Germline trimming cut 3 bases from V and 10 bases from J; bases unmatched to any gene: 8. This CDR3 is CASSEQGGNNPQHF. In nucleotides, the CDR3 is TGCGCCAGCAGTGAACAGGGGGGGAATAATCCCCAGCATTTT.

V usage is TRBV19 and J usage is TRBJ1-6; TRBD1 agrees at 7 bases. This CDR3 is 15 amino acids long. The V segment lost 10 bases and the J segment 2 bases; nucleotides outside the gene matches: 8. Germline lookup yields CDR1 LNHDA and CDR2 SQIVND (reference sequence). CDR3 loop: CATAGQMTYNSPLHF. CDR3 DNA sequence: TGTGCCACCGCGGGACAGATGACCTATAATTCACCCCTCCACTTT.

The chain joins TRBV19 to TRBJ2-3; 9 bases match TRBD1. CDR3 size: 14 residues. V was clipped by 4 bases and J by 6 bases; unmatched bases: 5. CDR1 and CDR2 from the germline V gene are LNHDA and SQIVND (reference sequence). The CDR3 DNA follows: TGTGCCAGTAGTACGGGACAGGGTCGGGATACGCAGTATTTT. As protein: CASSTGQGRDTQYF.

This clonotype was recorded many times. V gene TRBV7-9 combines with J gene TRBJ1-5, with D uncertain. Between the trimmed V and J ends, which lost 5 bases and 3 bases, there was a span of 8 bases. There are 13 residues in the CDR3. Germline V CDR1 and CDR2: SEHNR, FQNEAQ (reference sequence). The CDR3 reads CASSPGVNQPQHF. CDR3 bases: TGTGCCAGCAGCCCTGGGGTCAATCAGCCCCAGCATTTT.

In this sample, this clonotype turned up many times. The rearrangement uses TRBV12-3 or TRBV12-4 and TRBJ2-2, with D maybe TRBD2 (5 bases). V shed 2 bases and J shed 0 bases, with 7 bases lying between them. The CDR3 extends over 15 amino acids. The CDR3 DNA reads TGTGCCAGCAGTTTAAGCGGCGCGAACACCGGGGAGCTGTTTTTT. It yields the protein CASSLSGANTGELFF.